Listed below are T cell receptor beta chains from one sample, sequenced in a study of blood T cell repertoires in COVID-19. Data came from immunoSEQ multiplex PCR; TCRdb stores just in-frame clones and leaves some out. This table holds just under 80,000 clones, 80% to 90% found once. Source material: peripheral blood. The source of these receptors is a human donor in a cohort sampled during active COVID-19. Each CDR3 is given with its conserved first and last residue. The order of the fields is J gene, clone size, V gene, D gene, CDR3 DNA, CDR3 protein. D genes are given only for firm matches. Part of the rows lack a size; the others show once, few, many or a class for expanded clones.

J: TRBJ2-7
size: -
V: TRBV9
D: TRBD2
DNA: TGTGCCAGCAGCTTCGGGACTAGCGGGCTCTACGAGCAGTACTTC
CDR3: CASSFGTSGLYEQYF

J: TRBJ2-1
size: -
V: TRBV5-1
D: TRBD2
DNA: TGCGCCAGCAGCTGGTGGCTAGCGGGGGAATATTACAATGAGCAGTTCTTC
CDR3: CASSWWLAGEYYNEQFF

J: TRBJ2-3
size: -
V: TRBV7-2
D: TRBD2
DNA: TGTGCCAGCAGCTTAACCCTCGGCGGGGGAAGCACAGATACGCAGTATTTT
CDR3: CASSLTLGGGSTDTQYF

J: TRBJ1-5
size: few
V: TRBV28
D: -
DNA: TGTGCCAGCAGTTTTGGTTTCTTGCGGACAGCCCAACCCGGCCAGCCCCAGCATTTT
CDR3: CASSFGFLRTAQPGQPQHF

J: TRBJ2-1
size: -
V: TRBV7-9
D: -
DNA: TGTGCCAGCAGCGTGAGCTACAATGAGCAGTTCTTC
CDR3: CASSVSYNEQFF

J: TRBJ2-3
size: once
V: TRBV5-1
D: -
DNA: TGCGCCAGCAGCCAGTGGTCTGGTGATACGCAGTATTTT
CDR3: CASSQWSGDTQYF

J: TRBJ2-5
size: -
V: TRBV5-1
D: TRBD2
DNA: TGCGCCAGCAGCTTTCGGGGACTAGTTTACGGCAAAGAGACCCAGTACTTC
CDR3: CASSFRGLVYGKETQYF

J: TRBJ1-1
size: -
V: TRBV4-3
D: -
DNA: TGCGCCAGCAGCCAAGGGCTGGGAGTTGAAGCTTTCTTT
CDR3: CASSQGLGVEAFF

J: TRBJ1-6
size: once
V: TRBV19
D: -
DNA: TGTGCCAGTAGTACGGGCGGGGATAATTCACCCCTCCACTTT
CDR3: CASSTGGDNSPLHF

J: TRBJ1-3
size: once
V: TRBV11-2
D: TRBD1
DNA: TGTGCCAGCAGCCAACGGACAGGTTTCTCTGGAAACACCATATATTTT
CDR3: CASSQRTGFSGNTIYF

J: TRBJ2-7
size: few
V: TRBV3-1/TRBV3-2
D: TRBD2
DNA: TGTGCCAGCAGCCAAGATCCTTACACTAGCGGGGCCACCTACGAGCAGTACTTC
CDR3: CASSQDPYTSGATYEQYF

J: TRBJ1-3
size: -
V: TRBV5-1
D: TRBD1
DNA: TGCGCCAGCAGCAGCGGCGGACAGGGCAGCTCTGGAAACACCATATATTTT
CDR3: CASSSGGQGSSGNTIYF

J: TRBJ2-2
size: -
V: TRBV5-1
D: TRBD1
DNA: TGCGCCAGCAGCCGAGGGGGCAAGGACACCGGGGAGCTGTTTTTT
CDR3: CASSRGGKDTGELFF

J: TRBJ2-5
size: -
V: TRBV30
D: TRBD1
DNA: TGTGCCTGGTGCACCGGGACAGGCGCTGAGACCCAGTACTTC
CDR3: CAWCTGTGAETQYF

J: TRBJ2-3
size: -
V: TRBV18
D: TRBD1
DNA: TGTGCCAGCTCACCATCAGGGGGCCGCACAGATACGCAGTATTTT
CDR3: CASSPSGGRTDTQYF

J: TRBJ2-5
size: few
V: TRBV5-1
D: -
DNA: TGCGCCAGCAGCTTCAGGGGTTCCGAGACCCAGTACTTC
CDR3: CASSFRGSETQYF

J: TRBJ1-6
size: -
V: TRBV5-1
D: TRBD1
DNA: TGCGCCAGCAGCACCGGACAGGACTCATATAATTCACCCCTCCACTTT
CDR3: CASSTGQDSYNSPLHF